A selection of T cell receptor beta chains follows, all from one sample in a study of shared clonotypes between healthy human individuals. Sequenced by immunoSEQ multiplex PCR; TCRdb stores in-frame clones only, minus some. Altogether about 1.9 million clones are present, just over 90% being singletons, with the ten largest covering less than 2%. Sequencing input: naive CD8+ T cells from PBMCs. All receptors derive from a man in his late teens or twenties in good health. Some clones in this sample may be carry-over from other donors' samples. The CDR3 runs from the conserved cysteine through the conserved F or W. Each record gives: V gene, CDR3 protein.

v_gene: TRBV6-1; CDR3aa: CASSEFGYTLNYGYTF
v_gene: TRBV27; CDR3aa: CASSLSSAYSYEQYF
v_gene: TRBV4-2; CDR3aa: CASSQGYSAGGLDLTDTQYF
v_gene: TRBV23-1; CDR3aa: CASSNSGRGGLKVSIEAFF
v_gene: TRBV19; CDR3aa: CASRTGGENTEAFF
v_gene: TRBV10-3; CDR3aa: CAISSGQGVFYEQYF
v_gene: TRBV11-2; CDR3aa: CASSLTGGVNTEAFF
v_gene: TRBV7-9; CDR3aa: CASSSWGNEQFF
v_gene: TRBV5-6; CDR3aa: CASSLDRVYEQYF
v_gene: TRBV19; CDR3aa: CASSIGRGSSYEQYF
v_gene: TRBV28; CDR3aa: CASSLEGGGPEAFF
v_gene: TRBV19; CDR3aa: CASSIGGTGPTYEQYF
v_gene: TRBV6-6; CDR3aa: CASSYSEGRGYEQYF
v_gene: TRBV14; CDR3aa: CASSQDLRVWQGHGYTF
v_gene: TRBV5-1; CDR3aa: CASSLTGTDTYEQYF
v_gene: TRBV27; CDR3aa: CASSTGWSEQFF
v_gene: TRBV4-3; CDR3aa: CASSQDRANEGNEQFF